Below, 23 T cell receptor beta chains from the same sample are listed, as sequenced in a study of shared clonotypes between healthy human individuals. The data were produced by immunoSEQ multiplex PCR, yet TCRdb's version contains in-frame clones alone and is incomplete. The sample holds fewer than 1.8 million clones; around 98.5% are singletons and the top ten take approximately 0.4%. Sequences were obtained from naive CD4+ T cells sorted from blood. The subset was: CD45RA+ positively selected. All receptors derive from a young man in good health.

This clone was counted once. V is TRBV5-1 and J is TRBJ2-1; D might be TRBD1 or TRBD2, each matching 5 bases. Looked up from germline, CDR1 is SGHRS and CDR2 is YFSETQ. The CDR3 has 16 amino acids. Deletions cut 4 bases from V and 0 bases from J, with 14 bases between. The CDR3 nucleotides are TGCGCCAGCAGCCCCACTTGGGGGAGCTCCTACAATGAGCAGTTCTTC. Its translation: CASSPTWGSSYNEQFF.

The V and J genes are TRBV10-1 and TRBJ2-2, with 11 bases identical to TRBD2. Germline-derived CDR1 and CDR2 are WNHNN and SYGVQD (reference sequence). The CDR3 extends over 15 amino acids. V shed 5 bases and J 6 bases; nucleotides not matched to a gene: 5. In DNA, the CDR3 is TGCGCCAGCAGTCAACTAGCGGGAGTATCCGGGGAGCTGTTTTTT. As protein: CASSQLAGVSGELFF.

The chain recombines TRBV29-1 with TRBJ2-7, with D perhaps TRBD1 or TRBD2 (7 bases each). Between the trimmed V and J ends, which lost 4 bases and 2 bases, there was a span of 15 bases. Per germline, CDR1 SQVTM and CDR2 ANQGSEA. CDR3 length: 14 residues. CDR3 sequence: CSVGEGAPAYEQYF. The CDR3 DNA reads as TGCAGCGTTGGGGAGGGGGCACCGGCCTACGAGCAGTACTTC.

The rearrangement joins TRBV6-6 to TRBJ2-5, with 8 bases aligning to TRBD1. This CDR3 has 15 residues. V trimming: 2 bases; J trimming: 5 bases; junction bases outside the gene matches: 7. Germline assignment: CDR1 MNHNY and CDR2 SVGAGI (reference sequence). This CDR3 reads CASSYPTGDKETQYF. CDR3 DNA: TGTGCCAGCAGTTACCCGACAGGGGACAAGGAGACCCAGTACTTC.

Written as DNA, the CDR3 is TGCGCCAGCAGCTTCAATGACAGGGGGGACACTGAAGCTTTCTTT. Its translation is CASSFNDRGDTEAFF. The chain uses TRBV5-1 and TRBJ1-1; TRBD1 agrees at 9 bases. Trimming took 2 bases from V and 3 from J; bases not matched to a gene: 5. Germline V gene lookup returns CDR1 SGHRS and CDR2 YFSETQ. CDR3 length: 15 residues.

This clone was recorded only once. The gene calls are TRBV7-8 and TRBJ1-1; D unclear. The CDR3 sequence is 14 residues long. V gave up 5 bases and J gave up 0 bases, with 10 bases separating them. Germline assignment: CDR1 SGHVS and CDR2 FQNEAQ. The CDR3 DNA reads TGTGCCAGCAGCGAGATAGAAGTGAACACTGAAGCTTTCTTT. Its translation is CASSEIEVNTEAFF.

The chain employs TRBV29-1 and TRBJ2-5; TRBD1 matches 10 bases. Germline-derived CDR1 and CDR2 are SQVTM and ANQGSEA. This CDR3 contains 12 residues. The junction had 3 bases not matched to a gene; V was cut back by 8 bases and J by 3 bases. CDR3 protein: CSLGQGEETQYF. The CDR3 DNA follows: TGCAGCCTTGGACAGGGGGAAGAGACCCAGTACTTC.

For the CDR3, the DNA is TGCAGCGTTGAGGGGGGCCGTGGAGATACGCAGTATTTT. Its protein is CSVEGGRGDTQYF. The V and J genes are TRBV29-1 and TRBJ2-3; possibly TRBD1 or TRBD2 for D (6 bases each). The CDR3 is 13 residues long. V lost 3 bases and J lost 5, with 12 bases in between. Germline CDR1 is SQVTM and CDR2 is ANQGSEA.

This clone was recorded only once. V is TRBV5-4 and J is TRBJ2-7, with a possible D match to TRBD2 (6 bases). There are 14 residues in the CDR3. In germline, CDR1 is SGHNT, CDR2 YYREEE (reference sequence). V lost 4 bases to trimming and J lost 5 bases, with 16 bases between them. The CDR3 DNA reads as TGTGCCAGCAGCACAACCTCTAGCGTTGACGAGCAGTACTTC. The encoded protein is CASSTTSSVDEQYF.

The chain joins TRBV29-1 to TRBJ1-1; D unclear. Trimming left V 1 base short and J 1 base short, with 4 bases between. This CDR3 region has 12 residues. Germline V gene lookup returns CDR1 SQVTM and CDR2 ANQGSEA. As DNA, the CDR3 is TGCAGCGTTGAAGGACAGAACACTGAAGCTTTCTTT. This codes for CSVEGQNTEAFF.

DNA for the CDR3: TGTGCCAGCAGCCCCGGCCGTATGGGCGTCGAGCAGTTCTTC. It encodes CASSPGRMGVEQFF. This chain joins TRBV11-2 and TRBJ2-1, with D hard to call. Germline assignment: CDR1 SGHAT and CDR2 FQNNGV. Trimming left V 5 bases short and J 10 bases short, with 18 bases between. This CDR3 is built from 14 residues.

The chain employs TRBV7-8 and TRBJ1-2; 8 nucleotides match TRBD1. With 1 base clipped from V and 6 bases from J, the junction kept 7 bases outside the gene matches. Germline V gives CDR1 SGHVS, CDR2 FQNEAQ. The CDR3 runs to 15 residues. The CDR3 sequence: CASSLGTGKGDGYTF. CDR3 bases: TGTGCCAGCAGCTTAGGGACAGGGAAAGGAGATGGCTACACCTTC.

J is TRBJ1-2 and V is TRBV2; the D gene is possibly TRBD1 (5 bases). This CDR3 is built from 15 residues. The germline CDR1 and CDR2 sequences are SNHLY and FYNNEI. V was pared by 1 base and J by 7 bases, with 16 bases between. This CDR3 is CASSEDRPSTTGYTF. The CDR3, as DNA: TGTGCCAGCAGTGAAGACAGGCCGTCGACGACTGGCTACACCTTC. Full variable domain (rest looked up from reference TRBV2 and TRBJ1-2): EPEVTQTPSHQVTQMGQEVILRCVPISNHLYFYWYRQILGQKVEFLVSFYNNEISEKSEIFDDQFSVERPDGSNFTLKIRSTKLEDSAMYFCASSEDRPSTTGYTFGSGTRLTVV.

The CDR3 reads CASSRSGGADGYTF. The CDR3 DNA sequence: TGTGCCAGCAGCCGGAGCGGGGGCGCCGATGGCTACACCTTC. The chain employs TRBV14 and TRBJ1-2, with D maybe TRBD1 (6 bases). V lost 4 bases and J lost 6, with 15 bases in between. CDR3 size: 14 residues. Germline CDR1 is SGHDN and CDR2 is FVKESK.

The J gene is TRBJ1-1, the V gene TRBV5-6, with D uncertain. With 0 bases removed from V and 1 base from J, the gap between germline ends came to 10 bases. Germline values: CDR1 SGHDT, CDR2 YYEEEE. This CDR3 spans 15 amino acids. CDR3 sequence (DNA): TGTGCCAGCAGCTTGGGATGGCAGGCGAACACTGAAGCTTTCTTT. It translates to CASSLGWQANTEAFF. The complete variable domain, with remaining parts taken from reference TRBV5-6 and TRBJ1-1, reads DAGVTQSPTHLIKTRGQQVTLRCSPKSGHDTVSWYQQALGQGPQFIFQYYEEEERQRGNFPDRFSGHQFPNYSSELNVNALLLGDSALYLCASSLGWQANTEAFFGQGTRLTVV.

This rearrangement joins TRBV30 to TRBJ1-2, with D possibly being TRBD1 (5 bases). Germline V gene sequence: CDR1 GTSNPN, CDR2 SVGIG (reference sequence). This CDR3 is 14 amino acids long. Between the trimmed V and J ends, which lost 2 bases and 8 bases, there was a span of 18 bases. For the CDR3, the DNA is TGTGCCTGGAGTCGAGGGGCAGATGTGAAGGGCTACACCTTC. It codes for CAWSRGADVKGYTF.

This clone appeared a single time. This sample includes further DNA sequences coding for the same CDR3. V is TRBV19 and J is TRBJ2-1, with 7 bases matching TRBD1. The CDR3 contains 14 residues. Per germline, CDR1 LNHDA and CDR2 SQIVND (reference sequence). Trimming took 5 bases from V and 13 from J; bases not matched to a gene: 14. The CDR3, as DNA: TGTGCCAGTAGTCCCCGGGACAGTGTTCCCGGTCAGTTCTTC. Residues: CASSPRDSVPGQFF.

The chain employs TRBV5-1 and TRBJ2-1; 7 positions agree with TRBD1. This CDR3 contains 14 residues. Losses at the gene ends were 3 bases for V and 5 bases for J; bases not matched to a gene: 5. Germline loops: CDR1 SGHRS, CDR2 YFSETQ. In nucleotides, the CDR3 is TGCGCCAGCAGCTACCAGACAGGGAACAATGAGCAGTTCTTC. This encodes CASSYQTGNNEQFF. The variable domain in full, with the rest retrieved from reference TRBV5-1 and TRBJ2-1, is KAGVTQTPRYLIKTRGQQVTLSCSPISGHRSVSWYQQTPGQGLQFLFEYFSETQRNKGNFPGRFSGRQFSNSRSEMNVSTLELGDSALYLCASSYQTGNNEQFFGPGTRLTVL.

The CDR3 sequence is CASSLRTDTNYGYTF. The CDR3 nucleotides are TGCGCCAGCAGCTTGAGGACAGACACTAACTATGGCTACACCTTC. The chain links TRBV5-1 to TRBJ1-2; D may be TRBD1 (6 bases). V lost 1 base and J 0 bases, leaving 10 bases between the germline ends. Germline CDR1 reads SGHRS; CDR2 reads YFSETQ. The CDR3 runs to 15 residues.

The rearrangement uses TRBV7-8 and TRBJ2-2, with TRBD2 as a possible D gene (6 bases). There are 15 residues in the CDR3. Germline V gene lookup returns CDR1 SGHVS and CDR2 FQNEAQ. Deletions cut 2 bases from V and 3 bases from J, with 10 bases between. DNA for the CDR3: TGTGCCAGCAGCTTATGGACTACGGACACCGGGGAGCTGTTTTTT. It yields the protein CASSLWTTDTGELFF.

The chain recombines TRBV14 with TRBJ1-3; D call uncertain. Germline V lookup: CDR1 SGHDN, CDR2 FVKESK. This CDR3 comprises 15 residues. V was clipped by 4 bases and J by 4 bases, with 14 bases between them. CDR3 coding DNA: TGTGCCAGCAGCCCTACTTTTTCGAACGGAAACACCATATATTTT. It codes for CASSPTFSNGNTIYF.

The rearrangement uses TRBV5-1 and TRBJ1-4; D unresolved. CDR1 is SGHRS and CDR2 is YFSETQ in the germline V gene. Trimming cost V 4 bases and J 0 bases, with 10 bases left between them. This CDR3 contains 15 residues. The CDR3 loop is CASSQRRATNEKLFF. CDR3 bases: TGCGCCAGCAGCCAGCGGCGTGCAACTAATGAAAAACTGTTTTTT. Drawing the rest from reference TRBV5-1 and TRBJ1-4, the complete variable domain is KAGVTQTPRYLIKTRGQQVTLSCSPISGHRSVSWYQQTPGQGLQFLFEYFSETQRNKGNFPGRFSGRQFSNSRSEMNVSTLELGDSALYLCASSQRRATNEKLFFGSGTQLSVL.

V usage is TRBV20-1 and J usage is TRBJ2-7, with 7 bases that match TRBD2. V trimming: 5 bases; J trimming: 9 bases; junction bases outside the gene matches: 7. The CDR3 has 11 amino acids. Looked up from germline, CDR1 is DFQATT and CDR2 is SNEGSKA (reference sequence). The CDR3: CSAGRGLGQYF. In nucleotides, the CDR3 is TGCAGTGCTGGGAGGGGTCTCGGGCAGTACTTC.